This entry concerns a single TCR beta chain. Its antigen is currently not known. Per-base quality was not reported, and no clone a single base away is much larger than it. This sample is drawn from a study of CD8 T cells in Susac syndrome (dated by TCRdb to the late 2010s). A note on the overall study: Repertoire sequencing was used to test whether CD8+ T cell activation and differentiation in Susac syndrome was antigen driven. The study compared CD8+ T cell repertoire clonality among roughly eleven healthy donors, some 14 Susac syndrome patients and roughly 16 multiple sclerosis patients.

According to the germline V gene, CDR1 reads LGHNA and CDR2 reads YNFKEQ. The cysteine opens and the phenylalanine closes a CDR3 of 16 amino acids. The sequence is cut down to CDR3 DNA, 48 bases in frame from base 1. V is trimmed back by 3 bases and J by 6 bases, and the junction contains 10 bases that no gene match accounts for. High-throughput TCR beta sequencing profiled peripheral blood CD8+ and CD4+ T cells from healthy donors, Susac syndrome patients and multiple sclerosis patients. Treatment-naive patients with stable or active relapsing-remitting disease fulfilling revised McDonald criteria were used as multiple sclerosis controls. Bulk CD8+ and CD4+ T cells were purified by magnetic negative isolation, while CD8+ TEMRA cells were enriched using FACS. Blood was drawn into EDTA tubes, processed within 24 hours, and PBMCs were isolated by density gradient centrifugation. PBMCs intended for TCR sequencing were cryopreserved in liquid nitrogen and thawed later in a water bath at 37 degrees C. A purity of at least 90% was achieved for sorted or isolated CD4+, CD8+ and CD8+ TEMRA cells.

RNA was extracted with the RNeasy kit and roughly 0.5 to 1 ug was reverse transcribed using random hexamers. The immunoSEQ multiplex PCR assay, which covers 54 Vbeta and 13 Jbeta segments, was used to amplify TCR beta CDR3 regions. PCR amplification bias was corrected by using a synthetic template baseline for primer optimization and computational correction. As for the original processing: Reads were assigned to V, D and J genes according to IMGT and analyzed in immunoSEQ Analyzer, with only productive sequences retained. To calculate clonality, Shannon entropy was normalized by log2 of the number of productive unique sequences and then subtracted from one. Public and private clones were assessed among the 100 most prevalent clones of each patient and control. A clone was defined as Susac-specific if it was absent from the healthy and MS cohorts, from about a thousand published viral clones and from other ImmuneACCESS disease sequences. Through fastp at Q25 and MiXCR, TCRdb rebuilt clones from the public reads, retaining in-frame beta chains. Rows with a matching CDR3 protein are joined into one entry that keeps the most common DNA and genes. TCRdb, not the original authors, processed these V and J calls. This sample holds about 50,000 distinct CDR3 sequences; 90% to 95% were observed only once. 0.4% to 0.65% of the sample is held by the ten biggest clonotypes.

The paper's findings and limits, for the study overall: The number of individuals in the TCR sequencing and HLA analysis was recognized as being relatively small.

The chain employs TRBV4-2 and TRBJ2-1, with 8 bases aligning to TRBD1. This TCR came from a human donor with multiple sclerosis. Sequencing input: CD8+ T cells from PBMCs. The bases read TGTGCCAGCAGCCACCCCCAGGGGGCGCGTGCCAATGAGCAGTTCTTC. It codes for CASSHPQGARANEQFF.